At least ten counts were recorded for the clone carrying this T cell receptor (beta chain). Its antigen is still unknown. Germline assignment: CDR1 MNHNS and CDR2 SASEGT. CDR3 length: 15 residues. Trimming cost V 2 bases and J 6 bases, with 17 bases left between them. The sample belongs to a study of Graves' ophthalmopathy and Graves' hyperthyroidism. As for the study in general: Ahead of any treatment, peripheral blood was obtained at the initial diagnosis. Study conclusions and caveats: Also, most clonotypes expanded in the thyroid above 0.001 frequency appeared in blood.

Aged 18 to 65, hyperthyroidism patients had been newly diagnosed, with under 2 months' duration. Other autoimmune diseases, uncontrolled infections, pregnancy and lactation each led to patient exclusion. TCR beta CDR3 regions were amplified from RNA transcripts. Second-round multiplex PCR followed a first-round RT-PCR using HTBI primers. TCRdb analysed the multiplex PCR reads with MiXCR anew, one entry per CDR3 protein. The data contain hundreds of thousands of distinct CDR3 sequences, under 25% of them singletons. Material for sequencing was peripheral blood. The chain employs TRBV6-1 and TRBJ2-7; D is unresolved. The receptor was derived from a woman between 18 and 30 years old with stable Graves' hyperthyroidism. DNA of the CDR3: TGTGCCAGCAGTGAATTGACACTTATTTCGGGCGAGCAGTACTTC. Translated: CASSELTLISGEQYF.